Each of the 14 T cell receptor beta chains below was sequenced from the same sample in a study of tumor-infiltrating lymphocytes in oesophageal squamous cell carcinoma. One entry per CDR3 protein, called by TCRdb with MiXCR from the PCR reads. The sample shows approximately 12,000 distinct CDR3 sequences, less than 70% of them seen only once. Sequences were obtained from esophageal tumor tissue. The receptors were sampled from a male donor with esophageal squamous cell carcinoma.

This rearrangement joins TRBV11-2 to TRBJ2-5; possible D gene TRBD2, 5 bases. The CDR3 has 13 residues. CDR1 and CDR2 from the germline V gene are SGHAT and FQNNGV. Trimming left V 3 bases short and J 4 bases short, with 9 bases between. CDR3 sequence: CASSFRGLETQYF. The DNA of the CDR3 is TGTGCCAGCAGCTTTCGGGGATTAGAGACCCAGTACTTC.

This clonotype was detected only once. The V gene is TRBV6-1, the J gene TRBJ1-2; D is perhaps TRBD1 (6 bases). The CDR3 length is 17 residues. V was trimmed by 8 bases and J by 4 bases, leaving 26 bases between them. The V gene's germline CDR1 is MNHNS and CDR2 SASEGT. The CDR3 DNA follows: TGTGCCAGCGTCCCCGGGACAAGGTCTGCCCCCTTCTATGGCTACACCTTC. This codes for CASVPGTRSAPFYGYTF.

By share, this clonotype counts as medium-sized. V usage is TRBV24-1 and J usage is TRBJ2-3, with 12 bases fitting TRBD2. The CDR3 has 15 amino acids. V lost 4 bases, J lost 4 bases, and 2 bases stayed unmatched. CDR1 and CDR2 (germline): KGHDR, SFDVKD. The CDR3: CATSETSGSSDTQYF. CDR3 in DNA: TGTGCCACCAGTGAGACTAGCGGGAGTTCAGATACGCAGTATTTT.

This clonotype was observed a handful of times. The V call is TRBV7-2, the J call TRBJ2-5; 9 bases align to TRBD2. The V segment lost 3 bases and the J segment 1 base; nucleotides outside the gene matches: 3. The CDR3 extends over 15 amino acids. Germline V gene sequence: CDR1 SGHTA, CDR2 FQGNSA. CDR3 loop: CASSLLAGLQETQYF. CDR3 sequence (DNA): TGTGCCAGCAGCTTGCTAGCGGGACTCCAAGAGACCCAGTACTTC.

This clonotype was seen a single time. The chain employs TRBV7-6 and TRBJ1-3, with 7 bases matching TRBD1. The CDR3 runs 16 residues. Germline V gene lookup returns CDR1 SGHVS and CDR2 FNYEAQ. With 0 bases clipped from V and 2 bases from J, the junction kept 4 bases outside the gene matches. CDR3 protein: CASSLAQTGPGNTIYF. CDR3 bases: TGTGCCAGCAGCTTAGCGCAGACAGGGCCTGGAAACACCATATATTTT.

This clonotype was found a few times. In DNA, the CDR3 is TGTGCCAGCAGCAAACTAGCGGGAGTTATGGATGAGCAGTTCTTC. Protein product: CASSKLAGVMDEQFF. The rearrangement links TRBV7-3 to TRBJ2-1, with 11 bases identical to TRBD2. The CDR3 is made up of 15 amino acids. Trimming took 5 bases from V and 8 from J; bases not matched to a gene: 8. Germline CDR1 is SGHTA and CDR2 is FQGTGA.

The chain combines TRBV7-3 with TRBJ2-5; D remains unclear. The DNA end favors TRBJ1-2, so the J call may be wrong. This CDR3 has 13 amino acids. Germline V gene data show CDR1 as SGHTA and CDR2 as FQGTGA. CDR3 nucleotide sequence: TGTGCCAGCAGTAAGGAACCGCTATATGGCTACACCTTC. This translates into CASSKEPLYGYTF.

This chain links TRBV7-2 with TRBJ1-4; D might be TRBD1 (5 bases). CDR3 length: 15 residues. Trimming left V 2 bases short and J 3 bases short, with 10 bases between. Germline-derived CDR1 and CDR2 are SGHTA and FQGNSA. The DNA for the CDR3 is TGTGCCAGCAGCTTATATGCAGGGTCTAATGAAAAACTGTTTTTT. Its protein is CASSLYAGSNEKLFF.

Written as DNA, the CDR3 is TGTGCCAGCAGCCAGACAGGCGAGCAGTACTTC. It is translated as CASSQTGEQYF. The chain is built from TRBV3-1 and TRBJ2-4; a possible D gene is TRBD1 (6 bases). TRBJ2-7 matches the DNA end more closely, so the J call is doubtful. The CDR3 runs to 11 residues. Germline assignment: CDR1 LGHDT and CDR2 YNNKEL (reference sequence).

The chain recombines TRBV6-8 with TRBJ2-7, with TRBD1 matching 7 bases. The J call may be mistaken, given a closer DNA end match to TRBJ1-2. Germline CDR1 MNHGY, CDR2 SAAAGT. This CDR3 has 16 amino acids. The CDR3 sequence is CASSYSQPGGNYGYTF. The CDR3 DNA reads TGTGCCAGCAGTTACTCCCAACCAGGGGGTAACTATGGCTACACCTTC.

This clonotype came up many times. The genes are TRBV5-8 and TRBJ2-5; D is possibly TRBD1 (7 bases). Germline V CDR1 and CDR2: SGHTS, YDEGEE. CDR3 length: 13 amino acids. V was pared by 0 bases and J by 7 bases, with 10 bases between. The CDR3 loop reads CASSLGQGGTQYF. As DNA, the CDR3 is TGTGCCAGCAGCTTGGGACAGGGAGGGACCCAGTACTTC.

The V gene is TRBV6-2 or TRBV6-3, the J gene TRBJ2-5; TRBD1 agrees at 7 bases. The better agreement between TRBJ2-7 and the DNA end casts doubt on the J call. The germline V gene encodes CDR1 MNHEY and CDR2 SVGEGT. This CDR3 has 14 amino acids. The CDR3 region has the DNA TGTGCCAGCACCCTCAGGGGGTCGAAATACGAGCAGTACTTC. It encodes CASTLRGSKYEQYF.

The V gene is TRBV7-2, the J gene TRBJ1-2; the match to TRBD1 covers 7 bases. Germline CDR1 is SGHTA and CDR2 is FQGNSA. V lost 4 bases and J lost 10; bases outside the gene matches: 9. The CDR3 has 13 amino acids. CDR3 protein: CASSSQGQRIYTF. Here the CDR3 DNA reads TGTGCCAGCAGCTCACAGGGACAGCGAATCTACACCTTC.

The V and J genes are TRBV6-1 and TRBJ2-5, with D perhaps given as TRBD1 or TRBD2 (5 bases each). The CDR3 is 14 amino acids. Trimming cost V 8 bases and J 5 bases, with 18 bases left between them. Per the germline V gene, CDR1 is MNHNS and CDR2 is SASEGT. The CDR3 DNA is TGTGCCAGCCATACCTCGGGGTCAGGGGAGACCCAGTACTTC. This encodes CASHTSGSGETQYF.